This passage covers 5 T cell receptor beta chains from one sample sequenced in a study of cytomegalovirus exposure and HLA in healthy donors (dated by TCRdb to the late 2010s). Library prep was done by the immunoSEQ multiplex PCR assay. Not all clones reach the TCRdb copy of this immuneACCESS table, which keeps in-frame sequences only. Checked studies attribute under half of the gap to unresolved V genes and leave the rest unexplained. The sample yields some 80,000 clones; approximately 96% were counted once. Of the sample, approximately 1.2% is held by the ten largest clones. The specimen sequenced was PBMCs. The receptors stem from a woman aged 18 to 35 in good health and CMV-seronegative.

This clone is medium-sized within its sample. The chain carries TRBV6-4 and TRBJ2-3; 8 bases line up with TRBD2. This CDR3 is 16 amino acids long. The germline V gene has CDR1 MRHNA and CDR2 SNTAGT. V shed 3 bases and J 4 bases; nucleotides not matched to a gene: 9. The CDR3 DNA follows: TGTGCCAGCAGTGAAAGAGACGCGGGAGGACCAGATACGCAGTATTTT. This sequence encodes CASSERDAGGPDTQYF.

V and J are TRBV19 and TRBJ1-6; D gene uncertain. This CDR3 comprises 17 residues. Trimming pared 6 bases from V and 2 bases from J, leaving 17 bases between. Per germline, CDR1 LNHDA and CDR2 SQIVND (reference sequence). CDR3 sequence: CASSGGHLTTYNSPLHF. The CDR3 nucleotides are TGTGCCAGTAGCGGAGGCCATTTAACGACCTATAATTCACCCCTCCACTTT.

The CDR3 protein is CASSLVAGWNYGYTF. The CDR3, as DNA: TGTGCCAGCAGCTTGGTTGCAGGGTGGAACTATGGCTACACCTTC. The V gene is TRBV5-6, the J gene TRBJ1-2, with D possibly TRBD1 on 5 matching bases. The CDR3 runs to 15 residues. CDR1 and CDR2 (germline): SGHDT, YYEEEE. V was pared by 0 bases and J by 2 bases, with 11 bases between.

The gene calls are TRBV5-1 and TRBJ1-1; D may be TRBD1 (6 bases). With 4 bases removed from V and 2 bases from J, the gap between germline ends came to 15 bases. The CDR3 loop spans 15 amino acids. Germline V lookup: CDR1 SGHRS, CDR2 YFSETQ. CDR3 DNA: TGCGCCAGCAGCCCTATGGACAGCCAAAACACTGAAGCTTTCTTT. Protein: CASSPMDSQNTEAFF.

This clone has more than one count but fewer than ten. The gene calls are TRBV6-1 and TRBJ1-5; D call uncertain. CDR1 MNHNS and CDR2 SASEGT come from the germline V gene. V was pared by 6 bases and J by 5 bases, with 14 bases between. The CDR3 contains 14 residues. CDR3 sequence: CASSGVGNDQPQHF. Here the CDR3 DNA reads TGTGCCAGCAGCGGGGTAGGGAACGATCAGCCCCAGCATTTT.